The following is a TCR beta chain sequence with its context. This specimen belongs to a study of T cell changes during pregnancy in multiple sclerosis. The protocol was immunoSEQ multiplex PCR, while the TCRdb copy is restricted to in-frame clones and leaves out a portion. The sample yields 40,000 to 60,000 clones, 75% to 90% seen once. The sequencing used peripheral blood, collected in the first trimester of pregnancy. The source of this sequence is a female donor in good health, enrolled as a control in a pregnancy study.

CDR3 sequence (DNA): TGTGCCAGCAGTTATTCCCACAATAGCAATCAGCCCCAGCATTTT. It translates to CASSYSHNSNQPQHF. V is TRBV6-5 and J is TRBJ1-5; no definite D call. Deletions cut 3 bases from V and 0 bases from J, with 9 bases between. The CDR3 is 15 amino acids. Germline V CDR1 and CDR2: MNHEY, SVGAGI.